Sequencing of this T cell receptor (beta chain) was carried out in a study of T cell responses to AZD1222 COVID-19 vaccine. The CDR3 has 15 residues. From germline, CDR1 is SGHDN and CDR2 FVKESK. V dropped 3 bases and J dropped 7 bases, with 19 bases sitting between them. The repertoire was sequenced with immunoSEQ multiplex PCR; TCRdb's copy has only in-frame clones and lacks some. The sample records 89,000 or so clones, about nine tenths being singletons. This chain connects TRBV14 to TRBJ2-7; D gene ambiguous. The sequence came from an adult who received the AZD1222 COVID-19 vaccine. The specimen comprised peripheral blood, sampled 28 days after the second AZD1222 dose. For the CDR3, the DNA is TGTGCCAGCAGCCACACCTTTGGTCAAGCTGAGGAGCAGTACTTC. This gives the protein CASSHTFGQAEEQYF.